One and the same sample provided the 28 T cell receptor beta chains below, sequenced in a study of T cell responses to AZD1222 COVID-19 vaccine. TCRdb's table, derived via immunoSEQ multiplex PCR, lists solely in-frame clones and lacks some. The repertoire has 110,000 to 150,000 clones, approximately 94% of them found once; the top ten carry more than 8%. The source was peripheral blood, collected on day 0 of AZD1222 vaccination. The receptors were sampled from an adult in good health.

The genes are TRBV6-6 and TRBJ2-1; a possible D gene is TRBD2 (5 bases). Between the trimmed V and J ends, which lost 5 bases and 7 bases, there was a span of 12 bases. Germline V gene lookup returns CDR1 MNHNY and CDR2 SVGAGI (reference sequence). The CDR3 is 13 residues long. This chain's CDR3 is CASSPGLGNEQFF. The DNA for the CDR3 is TGTGCCAGCAGTCCGGGATTAGGGAATGAGCAGTTCTTC.

The chain links TRBV19 to TRBJ2-2; unclear D gene. Germline CDR1 LNHDA, CDR2 SQIVND (reference sequence). V was shortened by 1 base and J by 5 bases, with 8 bases between the two germline ends. The CDR3 has 14 amino acids. The CDR3 sequence is CASSIVSGTGELFF. Here the CDR3 DNA reads TGTGCCAGTAGTATAGTATCGGGTACCGGGGAGCTGTTTTTT.

This clone came up once. This chain uses TRBV19 with TRBJ2-7; D may be TRBD2 (6 bases). The CDR3 consists of 15 residues. From germline, CDR1 is LNHDA and CDR2 SQIVND (reference sequence). The V and J ends lost 5 bases and 3 bases respectively, with 17 bases between them. DNA of the CDR3: TGTGCCAGTAGTGCCGCTTACGGGAGCGACTACGAGCAGTACTTC. Translated, it gives CASSAAYGSDYEQYF.

The chain employs TRBV5-1 and TRBJ1-3, with D possibly being TRBD1 (6 bases). The CDR3 spans 15 residues. Trimming removed 7 bases from V and 0 bases from J, with 14 bases in between. Germline CDR1 SGHRS, CDR2 YFSETQ. In DNA form, the CDR3 reads TGCGCCAGCGAACAGGGTGACCTCTCTGGAAACACCATATATTTT. This translates into CASEQGDLSGNTIYF.

The chain links TRBV19 to TRBJ1-1; weak D call: TRBD1 (5 bases). This CDR3 contains 13 residues. Germline loops: CDR1 LNHDA, CDR2 SQIVND (reference sequence). Trimming left V 6 bases short and J 4 bases short, with 12 bases between. CDR3 DNA: TGTGCCAGTAGCCGCAGGGAGGGCACTGAAGCTTTCTTT. Its protein is CASSRREGTEAFF. Full variable domain (outside the CDR3, taken from reference TRBV19 and TRBJ1-1): DGGITQSPKYLFRKEGQNVTLSCEQNLNHDAMYWYRQDPGQGLRLIYYSQIVNDFQKGDIAEGYSVSREKKESFPLTVTSAQKNPTAFYLCASSRREGTEAFFGQGTRLTVV.

This chain joins TRBV3-1 (or the pseudogene TRBV3-2) and TRBJ2-7; the D is unclear. The V gene lost 3 bases and the J gene lost 5 bases, with 11 bases spanning the gap. The CDR3 consists of 13 residues. Germline V gene lookup returns CDR1 LGHDT and CDR2 YNNKEL (reference sequence). The CDR3 is CASSQTAGNEQYF. The CDR3 nucleotides read TGTGCCAGCAGCCAGACCGCAGGTAACGAGCAGTACTTC.

The chain carries TRBV7-6 and TRBJ2-3; 9 bases agree with TRBD2. The CDR3 contains 15 residues. The germline gives CDR1 SGHVS, CDR2 FNYEAQ. After removal of 5 bases from V and 6 bases from J, the junction contained 9 bases not matched to a gene. The CDR3 DNA reads as TGTGCCAGCAGCGTACAGCGGGGGGTAGGGGATACGCAGTATTTT. Its protein product is CASSVQRGVGDTQYF.

The CDR3: CATSETNNSPLHF. The CDR3 region has the DNA TGTGCCACCAGTGAAACAAATAATTCACCCCTCCACTTT. The chain combines TRBV24-1 with TRBJ1-6; D remains ambiguous. The CDR3 runs 13 residues. Germline CDR1 reads KGHDR; CDR2 reads SFDVKD. V lost 4 bases and J lost 5, with 5 bases in between.

V usage is TRBV28 and J usage is TRBJ2-7, with 9 bases that match TRBD1. With 5 bases clipped from V and 2 bases from J, the junction kept 7 bases outside the gene matches. This CDR3 is 15 amino acids long. Germline V gene sequence: CDR1 MDHEN, CDR2 SYDVKM. The CDR3 DNA sequence: TGTGCCAGCAGTGACCGGGACAGGGCCACCTACGAGCAGTACTTC. Translation: CASSDRDRATYEQYF.

The rearrangement uses TRBV4-2 and TRBJ2-2, with a possible D match to TRBD1 (6 bases). Germline V gene sequence: CDR1 LGHNA, CDR2 YNFKEQ. Trimming removed 4 bases from V and 4 bases from J, with 22 bases in between. This CDR3 region has 18 residues. The CDR3 bases are TGTGCCAGCAGCCTACTGTCGGGCCTTCAGGGGAGCACCGGGGAGCTGTTTTTT. Encoded protein: CASSLLSGLQGSTGELFF.

The V gene is TRBV6-6, the J gene TRBJ1-5; D may be TRBD1 (5 bases). In germline, CDR1 is MNHNY, CDR2 SVGAGI (reference sequence). The CDR3 is 14 amino acids. Deletions cut 8 bases from V and 7 bases from J, with 18 bases between. CDR3 sequence (DNA): TGTGCCAGCGGGGGAGAGGGGCCGGAACAGCCCCAGCATTTT. Translation: CASGGEGPEQPQHF.

This chain links TRBV4-3 with TRBJ2-2; the D call may be TRBD1 or TRBD2 (5 bases each). V dropped 0 bases and J dropped 3 bases, with 14 bases sitting between them. The CDR3 spans 17 residues. The germline gives CDR1 LGHNA, CDR2 YSLEER. CDR3: CASSQDPRGADTGELFF. Here the CDR3 DNA reads TGCGCCAGCAGCCAAGATCCTCGGGGCGCGGACACCGGGGAGCTGTTTTTT.

J is TRBJ1-4 and V is TRBV7-6; TRBD1 might be the D (6 bases). The V end lost 4 bases, the J end lost 3 bases, and 12 bases lay between the germline ends. The CDR3 runs to 15 residues. CDR1 and CDR2 from the germline V gene are SGHVS and FNYEAQ. The CDR3 loop reads CASSYRVGANEKLFF. The CDR3 DNA sequence: TGTGCCAGCAGCTACAGGGTTGGGGCTAATGAAAAACTGTTTTTT.

The chain combines TRBV2 with TRBJ2-1, with no clear D. In germline, CDR1 is SNHLY, CDR2 FYNNEI. This CDR3 contains 13 residues. The V gene lost 7 bases and the J gene lost 0 bases, with 7 bases spanning the gap. The CDR3 reads CASTLSSYNEQFF. Written as DNA, the CDR3 is TGTGCCAGCACGCTTAGCTCCTACAATGAGCAGTTCTTC.

This chain links TRBV20-1 with TRBJ1-2; unclear D gene. Germline CDR1 DFQATT, CDR2 SNEGSKA (reference sequence). The CDR3 has 12 amino acids. V shed 3 bases and J shed 3 bases, with 8 bases lying between them. CDR3 in amino acids: CSASVGDYGYTF. The CDR3 DNA reads as TGCAGTGCTAGTGTGGGAGACTATGGCTACACCTTC.

This chain uses TRBV7-6 with TRBJ2-5; D possibly corresponds to TRBD2 (6 bases). Germline CDR1 and CDR2: SGHVS and FNYEAQ. V was shortened by 1 base and J by 5 bases, with 11 bases between the two germline ends. CDR3 length equals 14 residues. The DNA of the CDR3 is TGTGCCAGCAGCTTAGGACATGGAGGGGAGACCCAGTACTTC. As protein: CASSLGHGGETQYF.

V and J are TRBV10-3 and TRBJ2-7, with 8 bases lining up with TRBD2. With V trimmed by 5 bases and J by 5 bases, 5 bases remained unmatched. The CDR3 has 13 amino acids. Germline CDR1 ENHRY, CDR2 SYGVKD. The CDR3 DNA sequence: TGTGCCATCAGTCGGGGGGGTAGTGACGAGCAGTACTTC. Translated, it gives CAISRGGSDEQYF.

J is TRBJ1-1 and V is TRBV5-4; D is undetermined. CDR1 SGHNT and CDR2 YYREEE come from the germline V gene (reference sequence). This CDR3 is 13 amino acids long. The V and J ends lost 0 bases and 4 bases respectively, with 7 bases between them. CDR3 in amino acids: CASSLGGRTEAFF. CDR3 nucleotides: TGTGCCAGCAGCTTGGGCGGGCGCACTGAAGCTTTCTTT.

The chain carries TRBV11-3 and TRBJ2-1, with TRBD2 matching 11 bases. The V gene's germline CDR1 is SGHNT and CDR2 YENEEA. The CDR3 sequence is 18 residues long. Trimming removed 0 bases from V and 2 bases from J; junction bases left unmatched: 6. CDR3 sequence reads: CASSLDGTSGGPYNEQFF. The CDR3 nucleotides are TGTGCCAGCAGCTTAGATGGCACTAGCGGGGGCCCCTACAATGAGCAGTTCTTC.

The chain couples TRBV6-5 to TRBJ1-1; unclear D gene. Trimming took 0 bases from V and 1 from J, leaving 9 bases between them. The germline V gene encodes CDR1 MNHEY and CDR2 SVGAGI. CDR3 length: 15 residues. The CDR3 region is CASSYSRAPNTEAFF. CDR3 in DNA: TGTGCCAGCAGTTACTCGCGCGCCCCGAACACTGAAGCTTTCTTT.

This rearrangement joins TRBV3-1 (or the pseudogene TRBV3-2) to TRBJ2-5; no clear D. The CDR3 spans 14 residues. Germline V gene sequence: CDR1 LGHDT, CDR2 YNNKEL (reference sequence). Trimming stripped 4 bases from V and 4 bases from J, with 13 bases between. This CDR3 reads CASSPATTRETQYF. The DNA of the CDR3 is TGTGCCAGCAGCCCAGCTACGACCAGAGAGACCCAGTACTTC.

This clone was seen only once. V and J are TRBV7-3 and TRBJ2-3, with D unresolved. Germline V CDR1 and CDR2: SGHTA, FQGTGA. V shed 6 bases and J shed 5 bases, with 12 bases lying between them. CDR3 length: 13 residues. Here the CDR3 reads CASSLTRQDTQYF. The CDR3 nucleotides read TGTGCCAGCAGTTTGACCCGACAAGATACGCAGTATTTT.

CDR3: CASSQDRRVSNQPQHF. The CDR3 nucleotides are TGTGCCAGCAGCCAAGATCGCAGGGTTAGCAATCAGCCCCAGCATTTT. V is TRBV4-2 and J is TRBJ1-5, with a weak D call TRBD1 (5 bases). Trimming pared 0 bases from V and 0 bases from J, leaving 9 bases between. The germline V gene encodes CDR1 LGHNA and CDR2 YNFKEQ. The CDR3 length is 16 residues.

The V and J genes are TRBV30 and TRBJ1-2; a weak D match, TRBD1 (5 bases). The V gene's germline CDR1 is GTSNPN and CDR2 SVGIG (reference sequence). V was clipped by 2 bases and J by 4 bases, with 11 bases between them. The CDR3 sequence is 13 residues long. The DNA of the CDR3 is TGTGCCTGGAGTATAGACAGCTCCTATGGCTACACCTTC. It yields the protein CAWSIDSSYGYTF.

The chain recombines TRBV18 with TRBJ1-3; no reliable D call. Germline lookup yields CDR1 KGHSH and CDR2 LQKENI. Trimming pared 3 bases from V and 0 bases from J, leaving 6 bases between. The CDR3 loop spans 14 amino acids. CDR3 sequence (DNA): TGTGCCAGCTCACCGTCCTACTCTGGAAACACCATATATTTT. Residues: CASSPSYSGNTIYF.

The chain couples TRBV15 to TRBJ1-5; TRBD1 agrees at 7 bases. CDR1 LNHNV and CDR2 YYDKDF come from the germline V gene (reference sequence). After removal of 1 base from V and 3 bases from J, the junction contained 18 bases not matched to a gene. The CDR3 totals 20 residues. This chain's CDR3 is CATSRALSKKGASYNQPQHF. The CDR3 coding sequence is TGTGCCACCAGCAGAGCCCTCAGTAAAAAGGGGGCGAGCTACAATCAGCCCCAGCATTTT.

J is TRBJ1-1 and V is TRBV4-1; D gene unclear. The CDR3 sequence is 15 residues long. V was pared by 4 bases and J by 4 bases, with 16 bases between. Germline CDR1 reads MGHRA; CDR2 reads YSYEKL. In DNA form, the CDR3 reads TGCGCCAGCAGCCCCAGAGGAGGGCTGGGCACTGAAGCTTTCTTT. This codes for CASSPRGGLGTEAFF.

The chain joins TRBV6-4 to TRBJ2-3; D may be TRBD2 (7 bases). The CDR3 spans 13 residues. In germline, CDR1 is MRHNA, CDR2 SNTAGT. The V end lost 8 bases, the J end lost 2 bases, and 11 bases lay between the germline ends. CDR3 DNA sequence: TGTGCCAGCTCGGGGGGCCTCACAGATACGCAGTATTTT. Protein sequence: CASSGGLTDTQYF.